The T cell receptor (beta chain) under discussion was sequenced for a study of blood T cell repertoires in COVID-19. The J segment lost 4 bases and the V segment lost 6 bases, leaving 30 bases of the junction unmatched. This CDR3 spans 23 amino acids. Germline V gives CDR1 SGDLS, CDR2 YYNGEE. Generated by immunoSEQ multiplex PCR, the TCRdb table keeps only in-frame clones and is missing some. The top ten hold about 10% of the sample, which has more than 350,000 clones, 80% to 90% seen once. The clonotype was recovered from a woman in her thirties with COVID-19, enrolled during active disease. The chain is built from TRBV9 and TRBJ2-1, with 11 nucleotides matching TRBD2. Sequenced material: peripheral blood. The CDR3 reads CASTPGGRREIAGGPMSYNEQFF. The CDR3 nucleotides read TGTGCCAGCACCCCGGGGGGGAGAAGGGAGATAGCGGGAGGGCCTATGTCATACAATGAGCAGTTCTTC.